These T cell receptor beta chains were read from a single sample in a study of T cell responses to AZD1222 COVID-19 vaccine. TCRdb keeps only in-frame clones here, not all; method: immunoSEQ multiplex PCR. Of about 110,000 clones listed, 86% are singletons. The sample consisted of peripheral blood, taken on day 0 of AZD1222 vaccination. These receptors were collected from an adult in good health. Each CDR3 is given with its conserved first and last residue. The D gene is left open where the match is weak. The size field is filled for only some rows; it gives once, few, many or a size class.

TRBV10-1	-	-	TRBJ2-1	TGCGCCAGCGAACGCAGGGGCCCCTCCTACAATGAGCAGTTCTTC	CASERRGPSYNEQFF
TRBV28	-	TRBD1	TRBJ2-7	TGTGCCAGCAGTCTCCCCGGGACAGTCCTCGAGCAGTACTTC	CASSLPGTVLEQYF
TRBV4-1	once	-	TRBJ2-1	TGCGCCAGCAGCCCAGACGCCGCGGGTAACAATGAGCAGTTCTTC	CASSPDAAGNNEQFF
TRBV9	-	-	TRBJ1-2	TGTGCCAGCAGCGTAGCTACAGGATGGACGGGCTATGGCTACACCTTC	CASSVATGWTGYGYTF
TRBV7-6	-	-	TRBJ2-3	TGTGCCAGCAGCCCCGCCGGGTCATCCGGTACGCAGTATTTT	CASSPAGSSGTQYF
TRBV5-1	-	TRBD2	TRBJ2-2	TGCGCCAGCAGCTCCGATCGCGGGGGGACCACCGGGGAGCTGTTTTTT	CASSSDRGGTTGELFF
TRBV3-1/TRBV3-2	once	TRBD2	TRBJ2-3	TGTGCCAGCAGCCAAGATTTGGGTGGCTTGGCTAGCGGGGGTGTGTTTACAGATACGCAGTATTTT	CASSQDLGGLASGGVFTDTQYF
TRBV10-2	-	TRBD1	TRBJ1-6	TGCGCCAGCAGTAATGACAGGGGAAATTCACCCCTCCACTTT	CASSNDRGNSPLHF
TRBV10-3	-	TRBD1	TRBJ1-4	TGTGCCATCAGTGGGACAGGGGTGGAGGGTGAAAAACTGTTTTTT	CAISGTGVEGEKLFF
TRBV7-2	once	TRBD1	TRBJ1-4	TGTGCCAGCAGCCACCGGGACAGGGGTAATGAAAAACTGTTTTTT	CASSHRDRGNEKLFF
TRBV9	-	-	TRBJ1-3	TGTGCCAGCAGCCCCCGCCCACTAGACACCATATATTTT	CASSPRPLDTIYF
TRBV7-9	-	-	TRBJ1-2	TGTGCCAGCAGCTTAGTAGGTGATGGCTACACCTTC	CASSLVGDGYTF
TRBV6-5	-	-	TRBJ1-3	TGTGCCAGCAGTAGGGGGGAGGCTGGAAACACCATATATTTT	CASSRGEAGNTIYF
TRBV5-1	-	TRBD1	TRBJ2-1	TGCGCCAGCAGCATCGGGACAGGCCTAACCAATGAGCAGTTCTTC	CASSIGTGLTNEQFF
TRBV5-1	-	-	TRBJ1-5	TGCGCCAGCAGCTTGTTCGGGGATCAGCCCCAGCATTTT	CASSLFGDQPQHF
TRBV5-1	-	-	TRBJ1-1	TGCGCCAGCAGCTTAATAGGTTCGAACACTGAAGCTTTCTTT	CASSLIGSNTEAFF
TRBV2	-	-	TRBJ2-2	TGTGCCAGCCACGTTTACGCCGGGGAGCTGTTTTTT	CASHVYAGELFF
TRBV5-1	-	TRBD1	TRBJ2-7	TGCGCCAGCAGCCTAGGAGGGACAGGGGGACCCTACGAGCAGTACTTC	CASSLGGTGGPYEQYF
TRBV9	-	TRBD2	TRBJ2-1	TGTGCCAGCAGCCCCCAGGGACTAGCGGGAGAATACAATGAGCAGTTCTTC	CASSPQGLAGEYNEQFF
TRBV24-1	-	-	TRBJ2-1	TGTGCCACCAGTTTGTCGCCTGGGGGGATTTTCGGCAATGAGCAGTTCTTC	CATSLSPGGIFGNEQFF
TRBV3-1/TRBV3-2	-	TRBD2	TRBJ2-1	TGTGCCAGCAGCCATCTCACTAGCGGGGGGGCCAGGGCTACTGAGCAGTTCTTC	CASSHLTSGGARATEQFF
TRBV12-3/TRBV12-4	-	-	TRBJ2-3	TGTGCCAGCATCCCAGGTGGGACAGATACGCAGTATTTT	CASIPGGTDTQYF
TRBV6-6	-	-	TRBJ1-2	TGTGCCAGCAGTCCAAACCAGGGCTACACCTTC	CASSPNQGYTF
TRBV6-5	-	-	TRBJ1-5	TGTGCCAGCAGTTACTCGGAAGGGCGAGGCAATCAGCCCCAGCATTTT	CASSYSEGRGNQPQHF
TRBV19	-	TRBD1	TRBJ1-6	TGTGCCAGTAGTATGGAGACAGGGCCCGAATCACCCCTCCACTTT	CASSMETGPESPLHF
TRBV5-6	-	-	TRBJ2-1	TGTGCCAGCAGCTTGGCCCTCGGGAATGAGCAGTTCTTC	CASSLALGNEQFF